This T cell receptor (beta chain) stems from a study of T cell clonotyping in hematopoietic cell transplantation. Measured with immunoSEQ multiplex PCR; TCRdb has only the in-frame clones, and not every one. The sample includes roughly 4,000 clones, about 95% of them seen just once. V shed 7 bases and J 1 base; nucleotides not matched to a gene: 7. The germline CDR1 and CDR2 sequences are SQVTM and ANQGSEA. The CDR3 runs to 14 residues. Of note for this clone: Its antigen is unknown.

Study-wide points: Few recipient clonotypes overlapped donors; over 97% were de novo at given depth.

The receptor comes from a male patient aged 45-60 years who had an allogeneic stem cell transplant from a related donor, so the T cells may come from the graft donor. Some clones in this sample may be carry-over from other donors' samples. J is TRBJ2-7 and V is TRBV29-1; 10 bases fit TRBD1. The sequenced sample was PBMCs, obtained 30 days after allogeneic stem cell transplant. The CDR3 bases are TGCAGCGCATCCCGGGACAGGGGTTCCTACGAGCAGTACTTC. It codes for CSASRDRGSYEQYF.